The 5 T cell receptor beta chains in this list originate from one sample, sequenced in a study of T cells in localized non-small cell lung cancer. Profiled with immunoSEQ multiplex PCR; TCRdb holds only in-frame clones, not every one. The sample has over 1,000 clones; 39% are singletons. The sample was lung tumor tissue, taken before any cancer treatment. The source is a woman aged 35-75 years with stage I lung adenocarcinoma.

The rearrangement joins TRBV30 to TRBJ1-2, with D possibly being TRBD1 (5 bases). Germline V gives CDR1 GTSNPN, CDR2 SVGIG (reference sequence). V lost 0 bases and J 6 bases, leaving 11 bases between the germline ends. This CDR3 has 13 amino acids. CDR3 DNA sequence: TGTGCCTGGAGTGTTGGAGGGGCGGATGGCTACACCTTC. Amino acid sequence: CAWSVGGADGYTF.

The V call is TRBV9, the J call TRBJ2-3, with 12 bases lining up with TRBD2. The CDR3 covers 15 residues. Germline trimming cut 9 bases from V and 0 bases from J; bases unmatched to any gene: 5. CDR1 is SGDLS and CDR2 is YYNGEE in the germline V gene. CDR3 sequence: CATSSGRGSTDTQYF. Here the CDR3 DNA reads TGTGCCACCTCTAGCGGGAGGGGCAGCACAGATACGCAGTATTTT.

Remarks on this clone: The junction departs from germline at one end; a sequencing error may be responsible. The chain joins TRBV30 to TRBJ1-1; 10 positions match TRBD1. CDR3 size: 13 residues. CDR1 is GTSNPN and CDR2 is SVGIG in the germline V gene (reference sequence). CDR3 coding DNA: TGTGCTTGGACAGGGGGGTCATACACTGAAGCTTTCTTT. Protein: CAWTGGSYTEAFF.

J is TRBJ1-1 and V is TRBV15; D is ambiguous. V was cut by 3 bases and J by 0 bases, with 11 bases left in between. Germline V lookup: CDR1 LNHNV, CDR2 YYDKDF (reference sequence). The CDR3 extends over 15 amino acids. CDR3 bases: TGTGCCACCAGCAGTTCGGTCAGCATGAACACTGAAGCTTTCTTT. Translated, it gives CATSSSVSMNTEAFF.

This rearrangement joins TRBV6-8 to TRBJ2-7, with D perhaps TRBD1 (6 bases). V was trimmed by 10 bases and J by 0 bases, leaving 10 bases between them. This CDR3 comprises 12 residues. Germline V gene data show CDR1 as MNHGY and CDR2 as SAAAGT. The CDR3 coding sequence is TGTGCCATCGGACAGAGCTCCTACGAGCAGTACTTC. Protein sequence: CAIGQSSYEQYF.